The clone carrying this T cell receptor (beta chain) was found a few times. Its matching antigen is unknown. Time point given: newly diagnosed GD, antithyroid drugs for less than 3 months. The authors made the TCR library using RNA they extracted from PBMCs. The CDR3 consists of 15 residues. Trimming stripped 0 bases from V and 0 bases from J, with 9 bases between. Germline lookup yields CDR1 KGHSH and CDR2 LQKENI. To make TCR beta libraries, researchers used iRepertoire HTBI primers and Arm-PCR of CDR3 regions. TCRdb re-called the multiplex PCR reads with MiXCR, one entry per CDR3 protein. Counted here are about 430,000 distinct CDR3 sequences, over 14% occurring once; the ten biggest clones make up about 8.3%. This entry is derived from a study of regulatory T cells in long-lasting Graves disease. Notes on the study in general: Persistent disease preferred TRBV28, TRBJ1-2 and TRBJ2-5; new disease, TRBV20-1 and TRBJ2-1.

These data were also reused for a study on T cells in Graves' hyperthyroidism and ophthalmopathy. Turning to that study: Used for diagnoses were clinical symptoms, serum thyroxine and TRAb, thyroid ultrasound and orbital computed tomography. Initially, a first-round RT-PCR of the TCR CDR3 employed the HTBI primer set. Most clonotypes expanded in thyroid above 0.001 were likewise present in blood.

The rearrangement uses TRBV18 and TRBJ2-7; D may be TRBD1 (5 bases). The sample in question was peripheral blood mononuclear cells (PBMCs), obtained at new diagnosis, from a patient treated with antithyroid drugs. The clonotype originates from a woman in her 40s with Graves disease. CDR3 coding DNA: TGTGCCAGCTCACCACCGGCAGGGCCCTCCTACGAGCAGTACTTC. Its protein product is CASSPPAGPSYEQYF. Complete variable domain (other parts from reference TRBV18 and TRBJ2-7): NAGVMQNPRHLVRRRGQEARLRCSPMKGHSHVYWYRQLPEEGLKFMVYLQKENIIDESGMPKERFSAEFPKEGPSILRIQQVVRGDSAAYFCASSPPAGPSYEQYFGPGTRLTVT.